These T cell receptor beta chains were read from a single sample in a study of T cell responses to AZD1222 COVID-19 vaccine. Data came from immunoSEQ multiplex PCR; TCRdb stores just in-frame clones and leaves some out. The sample shows approximately 150,000 clones, about 91% of them seen only once. The source material was peripheral blood, sampled on day 0 of AZD1222 vaccination. Receptor source: an adult in good health. The CDR3 runs from the conserved cysteine through the conserved F or W. A D gene is named only where the DNA matches it firmly. Clone size appears in some rows only: once, few, many, or a class for an expanded clone.

D: TRBD2
V: TRBV6-4
J: TRBJ2-1
size: .
DNA: TGTGCCAGCAGTGACTCAACGGGAGGGGTCAATGAGCAGTTCTTC
CDR3: CASSDSTGGVNEQFF

D: .
V: TRBV3-1/TRBV3-2
J: TRBJ2-7
size: few
DNA: TGTGCCAGCAGCCAGCACATGATCCGGGAGCAGTACTTC
CDR3: CASSQHMIREQYF

D: .
V: TRBV15
J: TRBJ2-5
size: .
DNA: TGTGCCACCAGCAGAGATAGGGAGACCCAGTACTTC
CDR3: CATSRDRETQYF

D: .
V: TRBV6-1
J: TRBJ1-1
size: .
DNA: TGTGCCAGCAGTGAGGGGGCGTGGATTGAAGCTTTCTTT
CDR3: CASSEGAWIEAFF

D: .
V: TRBV5-5
J: TRBJ1-1
size: once
DNA: TGTGCCAGCAGCCCGGGCCGGGGGCATCACACTGAAGCTTTCTTT
CDR3: CASSPGRGHHTEAFF

D: .
V: TRBV11-2
J: TRBJ1-2
size: .
DNA: TGTGCCAGCAGCTTAGTTGGCGGCAACTATGGCTACACCTTC
CDR3: CASSLVGGNYGYTF

D: .
V: TRBV6-5
J: TRBJ1-1
size: .
DNA: TGTGCCAGCAGTTACTCTCTGTCCCCACAGGGTGAAGCTTTCTTT
CDR3: CASSYSLSPQGEAFF

D: TRBD1
V: TRBV7-9
J: TRBJ1-2
size: .
DNA: TGTGCCAGCAGCCAGGGGACAGCCAACTATGGCTACACCTTC
CDR3: CASSQGTANYGYTF

D: TRBD2
V: TRBV7-2
J: TRBJ2-1
size: .
DNA: TGTGCCAGCAGCCGTCTAGCGGGGGGCCTCAATGAGCAGTTCTTC
CDR3: CASSRLAGGLNEQFF

D: .
V: TRBV2
J: TRBJ1-4
size: .
DNA: TGTGCCAGCAGCCAGGGCACAGCCCAAAGGGAAAAACTGTTTTTT
CDR3: CASSQGTAQREKLFF

D: .
V: TRBV18
J: TRBJ2-3
size: .
DNA: TGTGCCAGCTCACCTCCAGCCCTAAGCACAGATACGCAGTATTTT
CDR3: CASSPPALSTDTQYF

D: .
V: TRBV27
J: TRBJ2-7
size: .
DNA: TGTGCCAGCATGACGGGACCTTCCTACGAGCAGTACTTC
CDR3: CASMTGPSYEQYF

D: .
V: TRBV28
J: TRBJ1-5
size: .
DNA: TGTGCCAGCAGTGTGCGGGGCGGAAGATCGCCGCCCCAGCATTTT
CDR3: CASSVRGGRSPPQHF

D: .
V: TRBV12-3/TRBV12-4
J: TRBJ2-1
size: .
DNA: TGTGCCAGCAGGGCCCTGACCAACAATGAGCAGTTCTTC
CDR3: CASRALTNNEQFF

D: .
V: TRBV30
J: TRBJ1-2
size: once
DNA: TGTGCCTGGAGTGTACAGGGCCAGAAGGTCTATGGCTACACCTTC
CDR3: CAWSVQGQKVYGYTF

D: TRBD1
V: TRBV29-1
J: TRBJ2-7
size: .
DNA: TGCAGCGTACGGACAGGGGGCTCGTACGAGCAGTACTTC
CDR3: CSVRTGGSYEQYF

D: TRBD1
V: TRBV6-6
J: TRBJ1-2
size: once
DNA: TGTGCCAGCAGTTACTCGGACAGGGGGACGAGGGGCTACACCTTC
CDR3: CASSYSDRGTRGYTF

D: .
V: TRBV6-5
J: TRBJ2-6
size: once
DNA: TGTGCCAGCCATGCGACTAGCTCTGGGGCCAACGTCCTGACTTTC
CDR3: CASHATSSGANVLTF

D: TRBD2
V: TRBV7-9
J: TRBJ2-3
size: .
DNA: TGTGCCAGCAGACGAGCGGGGGCTCGCACAGATACGCAGTATTTT
CDR3: CASRRAGARTDTQYF

D: TRBD2
V: TRBV3-1/TRBV3-2
J: TRBJ2-5
size: .
DNA: TGTGCCAGCAGCGAGGGACTAGCGGGGGATAAGACCCAGTACTTC
CDR3: CASSEGLAGDKTQYF

D: .
V: TRBV5-4
J: TRBJ1-6
size: .
DNA: TGTGCCAGCAGCTTGGAGTCAGCCTATAATTCACCCCTCCACTTT
CDR3: CASSLESAYNSPLHF

D: TRBD2
V: TRBV5-1
J: TRBJ2-7
size: .
DNA: TGCGCCAGCAGCGCAGCCGGGGGGATCGGCGAGCAGTACTTC
CDR3: CASSAAGGIGEQYF

D: .
V: TRBV27
J: TRBJ2-5
size: .
DNA: TGTGCCAGCAGTCCCATCGACAGTCAAGAGACCCAGTACTTC
CDR3: CASSPIDSQETQYF

D: TRBD1
V: TRBV7-3
J: TRBJ1-1
size: .
DNA: TGTGCCAGCAGCACGGGACAGGGAGTGGCTTTCTTT
CDR3: CASSTGQGVAFF

D: TRBD2
V: TRBV11-3
J: TRBJ2-1
size: once
DNA: TGTGCCAGCAGCGCCACTAGCGGGTGGGACAATGAGCAGTTCTTC
CDR3: CASSATSGWDNEQFF

D: TRBD2
V: TRBV28
J: TRBJ2-5
size: .
DNA: TGTGCCAGCAGTTTCCAGGGACTAGACCAAGAGACCCAGTACTTC
CDR3: CASSFQGLDQETQYF

D: TRBD1
V: TRBV10-3
J: TRBJ1-6
size: .
DNA: TGTGCCATCAGTGTCGGGACAGGGATTAATTCACCCCTCCACTTT
CDR3: CAISVGTGINSPLHF

D: .
V: TRBV5-4
J: TRBJ1-2
size: once
DNA: TGTGCCAGCAGCGTATGGGGGATCGGGACGCGCTATGGCTACACCTTC
CDR3: CASSVWGIGTRYGYTF

D: TRBD2
V: TRBV20-1
J: TRBJ2-1
size: .
DNA: TGCAGTGCTAGTAGGTCGGGGGGGCCATATTACAATGAGCAGTTCTTC
CDR3: CSASRSGGPYYNEQFF